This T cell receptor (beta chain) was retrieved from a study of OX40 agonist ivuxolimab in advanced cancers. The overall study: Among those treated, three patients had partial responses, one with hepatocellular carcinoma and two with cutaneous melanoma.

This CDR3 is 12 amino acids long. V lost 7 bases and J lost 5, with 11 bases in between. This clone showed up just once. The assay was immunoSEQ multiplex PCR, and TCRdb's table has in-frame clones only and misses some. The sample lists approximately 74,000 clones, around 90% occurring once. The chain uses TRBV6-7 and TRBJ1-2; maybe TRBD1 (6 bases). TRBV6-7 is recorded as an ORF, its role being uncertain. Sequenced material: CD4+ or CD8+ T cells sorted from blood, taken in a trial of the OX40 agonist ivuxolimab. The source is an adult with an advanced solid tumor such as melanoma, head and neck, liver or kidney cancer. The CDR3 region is CASKGGTYGYTF. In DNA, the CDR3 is TGTGCCAGCAAGGGGGGCACTTATGGCTACACCTTC.